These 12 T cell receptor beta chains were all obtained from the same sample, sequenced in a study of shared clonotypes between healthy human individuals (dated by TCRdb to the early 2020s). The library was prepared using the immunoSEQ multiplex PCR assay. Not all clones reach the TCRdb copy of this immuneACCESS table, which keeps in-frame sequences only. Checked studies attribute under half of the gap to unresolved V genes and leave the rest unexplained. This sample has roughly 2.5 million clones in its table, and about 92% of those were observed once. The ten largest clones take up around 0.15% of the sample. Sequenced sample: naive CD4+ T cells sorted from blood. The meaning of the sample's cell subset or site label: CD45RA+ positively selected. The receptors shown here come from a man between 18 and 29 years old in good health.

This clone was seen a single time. CDR3 in DNA: TGTGCCAGCAGCCTTAACAGGGGGGCGAACACCGGGGAGCTGTTTTTT. It codes for CASSLNRGANTGELFF. The gene calls are TRBV5-4 and TRBJ2-2; 8 positions match TRBD1. The CDR3 extends over 16 amino acids. The J segment lost 0 bases and the V segment lost 4 bases, leaving 5 bases of the junction unmatched. Germline V gene sequence: CDR1 SGHNT, CDR2 YYREEE (reference sequence).

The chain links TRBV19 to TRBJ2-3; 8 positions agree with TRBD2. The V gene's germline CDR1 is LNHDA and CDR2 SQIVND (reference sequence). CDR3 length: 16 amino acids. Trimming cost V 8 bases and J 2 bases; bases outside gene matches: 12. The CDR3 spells CASGQQAGDPTDTQYF. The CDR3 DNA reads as TGTGCCAGTGGACAACAAGCGGGGGATCCCACAGATACGCAGTATTTT.

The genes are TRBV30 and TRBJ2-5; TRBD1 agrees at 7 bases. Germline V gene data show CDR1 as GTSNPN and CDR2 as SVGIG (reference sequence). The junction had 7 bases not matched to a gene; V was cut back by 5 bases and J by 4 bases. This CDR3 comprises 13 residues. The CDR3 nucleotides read TGTGCCTGGGGCGGATACAGGGGAGAGACCCAGTACTTC. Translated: CAWGGYRGETQYF. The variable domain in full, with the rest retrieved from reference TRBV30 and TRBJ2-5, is SQTIHQWPATLVQPVGSPLSLECTVEGTSNPNLYWYRQAAGRGLQLLFYSVGIGQISSEVPQNLSASRPQDRQFILSSKKLLLSDSGFYLCAWGGYRGETQYFGPGTRLLVL.

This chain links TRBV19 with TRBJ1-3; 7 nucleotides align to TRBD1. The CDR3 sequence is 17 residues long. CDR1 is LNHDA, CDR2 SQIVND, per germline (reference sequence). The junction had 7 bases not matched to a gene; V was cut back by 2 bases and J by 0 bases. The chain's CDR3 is CASSIWEGAGSGNTIYF. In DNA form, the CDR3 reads TGTGCCAGTAGTATATGGGAGGGGGCCGGCTCTGGAAACACCATATATTTT.

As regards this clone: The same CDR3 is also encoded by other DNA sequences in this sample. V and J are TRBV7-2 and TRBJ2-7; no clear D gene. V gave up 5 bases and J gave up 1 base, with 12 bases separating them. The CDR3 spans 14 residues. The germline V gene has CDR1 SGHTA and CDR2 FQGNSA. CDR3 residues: CASSLLGSSYEQYF. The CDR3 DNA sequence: TGTGCCAGCAGCCTTCTGGGCTCTTCCTACGAGCAGTACTTC.

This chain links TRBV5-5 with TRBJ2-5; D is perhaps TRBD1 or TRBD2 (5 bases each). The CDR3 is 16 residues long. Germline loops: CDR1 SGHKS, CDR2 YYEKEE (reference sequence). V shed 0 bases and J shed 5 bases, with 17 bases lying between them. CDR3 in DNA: TGTGCCAGCAGCTTGGCCGGGACGTTAACGGGGGAGACCCAGTACTTC. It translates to CASSLAGTLTGETQYF.

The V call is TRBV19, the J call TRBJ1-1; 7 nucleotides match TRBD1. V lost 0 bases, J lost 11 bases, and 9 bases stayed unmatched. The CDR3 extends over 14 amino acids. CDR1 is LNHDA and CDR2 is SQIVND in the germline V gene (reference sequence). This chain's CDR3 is CASSIETGIGAAFF. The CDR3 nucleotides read TGTGCCAGTAGTATAGAGACAGGGATTGGGGCGGCTTTCTTT.

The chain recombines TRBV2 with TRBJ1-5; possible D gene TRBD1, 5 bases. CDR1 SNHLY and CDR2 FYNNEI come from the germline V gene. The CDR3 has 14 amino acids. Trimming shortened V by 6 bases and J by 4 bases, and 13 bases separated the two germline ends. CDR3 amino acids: CASSVGTGNQPQHF. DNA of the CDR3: TGTGCCAGCAGCGTTGGGACGGGGAATCAGCCCCAGCATTTT.

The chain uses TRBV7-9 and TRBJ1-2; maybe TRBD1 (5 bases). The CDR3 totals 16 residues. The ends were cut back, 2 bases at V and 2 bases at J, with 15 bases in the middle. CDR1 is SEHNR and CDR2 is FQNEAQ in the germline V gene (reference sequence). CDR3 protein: CASSLKTGDSNYGYTF. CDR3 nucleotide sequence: TGTGCCAGCAGCTTAAAAACAGGAGATAGCAACTATGGCTACACCTTC.

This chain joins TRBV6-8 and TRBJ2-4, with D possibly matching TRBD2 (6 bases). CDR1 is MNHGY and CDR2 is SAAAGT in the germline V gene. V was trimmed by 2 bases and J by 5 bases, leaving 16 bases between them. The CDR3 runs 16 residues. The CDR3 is CASSYRRVVNENIQYF. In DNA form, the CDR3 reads TGTGCCAGCAGTTACCGGAGGGTCGTGAATGAAAACATTCAGTACTTC.

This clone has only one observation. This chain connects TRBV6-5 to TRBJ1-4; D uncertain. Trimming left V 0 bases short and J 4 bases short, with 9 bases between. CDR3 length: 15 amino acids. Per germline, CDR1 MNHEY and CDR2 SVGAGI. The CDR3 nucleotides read TGTGCCAGCAGTTACTCTGGACCTCGTAATGAAAAACTGTTTTTT. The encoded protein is CASSYSGPRNEKLFF.

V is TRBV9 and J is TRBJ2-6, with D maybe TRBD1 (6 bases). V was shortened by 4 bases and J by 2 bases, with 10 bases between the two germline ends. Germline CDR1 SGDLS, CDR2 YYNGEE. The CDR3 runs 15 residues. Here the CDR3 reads CASSREGAGANVLTF. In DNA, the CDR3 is TGTGCCAGCAGCCGTGAGGGGGCTGGGGCCAACGTCCTGACTTTC.